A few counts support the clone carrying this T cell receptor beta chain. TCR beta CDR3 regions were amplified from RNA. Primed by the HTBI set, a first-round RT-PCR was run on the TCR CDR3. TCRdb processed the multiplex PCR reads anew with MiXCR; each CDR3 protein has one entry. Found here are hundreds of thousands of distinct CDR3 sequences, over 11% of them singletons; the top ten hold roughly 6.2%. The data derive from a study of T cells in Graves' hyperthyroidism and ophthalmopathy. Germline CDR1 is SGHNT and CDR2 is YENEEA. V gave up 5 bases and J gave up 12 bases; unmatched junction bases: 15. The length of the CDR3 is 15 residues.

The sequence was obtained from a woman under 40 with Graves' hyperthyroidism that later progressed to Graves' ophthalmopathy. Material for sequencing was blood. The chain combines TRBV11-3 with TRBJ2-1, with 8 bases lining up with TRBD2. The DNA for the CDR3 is TGTGCCAGCAGCCCCGGGACTAGTTTTTTCGGTGGGCAGTTCTTC. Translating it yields CASSPGTSFFGGQFF.